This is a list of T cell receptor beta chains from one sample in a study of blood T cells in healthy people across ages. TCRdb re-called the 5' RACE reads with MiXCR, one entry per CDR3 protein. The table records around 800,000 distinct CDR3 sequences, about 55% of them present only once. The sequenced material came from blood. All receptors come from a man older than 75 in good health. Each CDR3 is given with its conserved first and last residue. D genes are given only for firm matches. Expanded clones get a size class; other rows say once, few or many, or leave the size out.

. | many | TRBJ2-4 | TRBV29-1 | TGCAGCGTTGGACGGTTAAGGGACATTCAGTACTTC | CSVGRLRDIQYF
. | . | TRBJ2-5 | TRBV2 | TGTGCCAGCAGTTGGAATGGAGAGACCCAGTACTTC | CASSWNGETQYF
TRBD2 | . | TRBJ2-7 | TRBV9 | TGTACCAGCAGCGTAGGCGGGAGGTCGGCCGAGCAGTACTTC | CTSSVGGRSAEQYF
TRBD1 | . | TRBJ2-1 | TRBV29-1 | TGCAGCGAACGGACAGGGGGCAAGGGGCAGTTCTTC | CSERTGGKGQFF
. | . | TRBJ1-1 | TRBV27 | TGTGCCAGCAGTTTAATTGGGTACACGGACACTGAAGCTTTCTTT | CASSLIGYTDTEAFF
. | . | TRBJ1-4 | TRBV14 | TGTGCCAGCAGTCAAGAGTATACACCGAATGAAAAACTGTTTTTT | CASSQEYTPNEKLFF
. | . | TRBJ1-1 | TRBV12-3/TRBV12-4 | TGTGCCAGCAGCCCCCTGGGGACTGAAGCTTTCTTT | CASSPLGTEAFF
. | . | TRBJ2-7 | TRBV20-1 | TGCAGTGCCCCGACCCCAGTTAACTACGAGCAGTACTTC | CSAPTPVNYEQYF
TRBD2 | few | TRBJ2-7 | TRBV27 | TGTGCCAGCAGTCCTAGCGGGAGGTCGAACGAGCAGTACTTC | CASSPSGRSNEQYF
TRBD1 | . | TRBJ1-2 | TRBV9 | TGTGCCAGCAGCGTAGCGCAGGGGGTAGAGGGCTACACCTTC | CASSVAQGVEGYTF
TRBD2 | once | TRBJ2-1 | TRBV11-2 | TGTGCCAGCAGACGACTAGCGGGAGGAATCGACGTAAATGAGCAGTTCTTC | CASRRLAGGIDVNEQFF
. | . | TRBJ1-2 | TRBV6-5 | TGTGCCAGCAGTCATGGTGGTATCTCCGGCTACACCTTC | CASSHGGISGYTF
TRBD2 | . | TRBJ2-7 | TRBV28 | TGTGCCAGCAGTTTCCCATCCTTAGCGGGAGGATCCTCCTACGAGCAGTACTTC | CASSFPSLAGGSSYEQYF
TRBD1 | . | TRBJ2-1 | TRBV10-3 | TGTGCCATCAGTGATGGACAGGGCTACAATGAGCAGTTCTTC | CAISDGQGYNEQFF
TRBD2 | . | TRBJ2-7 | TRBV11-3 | TGTGCCAGCAGCTCCCTTGGCGTAGCGGGAGAGGGGGAGCAGTACTTC | CASSSLGVAGEGEQYF
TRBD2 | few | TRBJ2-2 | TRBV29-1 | TGCAGCGTTCGTGACGGACTAGCAACCGGGGAGCTGTTTTTT | CSVRDGLATGELFF
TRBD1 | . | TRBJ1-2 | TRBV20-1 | TGCAGTGCCTGGGACAGTGTTAGGGTGGGCTACACCTTC | CSAWDSVRVGYTF
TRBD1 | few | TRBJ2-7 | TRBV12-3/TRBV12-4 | TGTGCCAGCAGGCTAACAGGGGGCAGCTACGAGCAGTACTTC | CASRLTGGSYEQYF
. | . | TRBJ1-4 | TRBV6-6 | TGTGCCAGCAGCTTAGACAGATTTAATGAAAAACTGTTTTTT | CASSLDRFNEKLFF
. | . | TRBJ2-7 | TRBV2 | TGTGCCAGCCGTGAGGCCGGGGAGGCCTACGAGCAGTACTTC | CASREAGEAYEQYF
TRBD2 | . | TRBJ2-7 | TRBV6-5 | TGTGCCTGCAGTTGGACTAGCGGGAGAACAGGCGAGCAGTACTTC | CACSWTSGRTGEQYF
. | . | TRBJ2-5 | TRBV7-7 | TGTGCTAGCAGCTTAAGTCAGGTTCAAGAGACCCAGTACTTC | CASSLSQVQETQYF
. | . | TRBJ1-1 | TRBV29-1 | TGCAGCGCCCAGAGGGTGGAGAACACTGAAGCTTTCTTT | CSAQRVENTEAFF
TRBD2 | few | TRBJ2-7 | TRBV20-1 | TGCAGTGCTAGAGATGGACGGTTAGCGGGAGGGCCTAGGTACGAGCAGTACTTC | CSARDGRLAGGPRYEQYF
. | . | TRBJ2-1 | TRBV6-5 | TGTGCCAGCAGTGACTCGAGCGTCGGCTCCTACAATGAGCAGTTCTTC | CASSDSSVGSYNEQFF
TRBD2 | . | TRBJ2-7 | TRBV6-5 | TGTGCCAGCACTCCGAGCGGGAGCACCTACAATGAGCAGTACTTC | CASTPSGSTYNEQYF
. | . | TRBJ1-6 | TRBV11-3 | TGTGCCAGCAGCTTTGGACTTGGGAATTCACCCCTCCACTTT | CASSFGLGNSPLHF
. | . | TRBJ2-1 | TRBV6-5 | TGTGCCAGCAGGAGATCCCAGGGCGATGAGCAGTTCTTC | CASRRSQGDEQFF
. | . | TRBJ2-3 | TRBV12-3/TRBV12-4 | TGTGCCAGCAGTTTTGGATCCGCAGATACGCAGTATTTT | CASSFGSADTQYF
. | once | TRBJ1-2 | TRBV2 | TGTGCCAGCAGTGAAGGGAGACTGGCCCTATCCCATGGCTACACCTTC | CASSEGRLALSHGYTF
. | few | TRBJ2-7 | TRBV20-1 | TGCAGTGCTACAGAAGACACCTACGAGCAGTACTTC | CSATEDTYEQYF
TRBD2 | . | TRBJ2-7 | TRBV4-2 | TGTGCCAGCAGCCAAGTAAGCGGGAACAGCTACGAGCAGTACTTC | CASSQVSGNSYEQYF
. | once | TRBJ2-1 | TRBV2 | TGTGCCAGCAAATTCCGGGCGGAATGGGATGAGCAGTTCTTC | CASKFRAEWDEQFF
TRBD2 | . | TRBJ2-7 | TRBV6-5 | TGTGCCAGCAGTTACGCTAGCGGGAGTACTGTGTCCTACGAGCAGTACTTC | CASSYASGSTVSYEQYF
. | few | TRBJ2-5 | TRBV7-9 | TGTGCCAGCAGCTTAGGGAGGGGGACAGCCCAAGAGACCCAGTACTTC | CASSLGRGTAQETQYF
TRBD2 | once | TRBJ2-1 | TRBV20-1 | TGCAGTGCTAGAGAGAGCGGGGCGTACAAGGAGCAGTTCTTC | CSARESGAYKEQFF
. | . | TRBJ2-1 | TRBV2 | TGTGCCAGCAGTGAGTTGAGCGGCCCCTACAATGAGCAGTTCTTC | CASSELSGPYNEQFF
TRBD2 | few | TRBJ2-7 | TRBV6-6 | TGTGCCAGCAGTTACCCGGGCGGGAGGGCCTACGAGCAGTACTTC | CASSYPGGRAYEQYF
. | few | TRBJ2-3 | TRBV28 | TGTGCCAGCAGTTTATGGGGGGCCCCCCCAGATACGCAGTATTTT | CASSLWGAPPDTQYF
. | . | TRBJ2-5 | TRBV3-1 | TGTGCCAGCAGCCCCCGCGTGAGGCGAAACAATGAGCAGTACTTC | CASSPRVRRNNEQYF
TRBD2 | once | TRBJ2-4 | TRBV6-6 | TGTGCCAGCAGAATGACTAGCGGGAACCTCATTCAGTACTTC | CASRMTSGNLIQYF
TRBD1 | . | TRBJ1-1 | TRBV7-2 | TGTGCCAGCACCCTGGACAGGGGGCTCACTGAAGCTTTCTTT | CASTLDRGLTEAFF
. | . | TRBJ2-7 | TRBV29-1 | TGCAGCGTGGGGGTTAGCGGCTACGAGCAGTACTTC | CSVGVSGYEQYF
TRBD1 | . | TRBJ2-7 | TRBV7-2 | TGTGCCAGCAGCCCCCCCGGGACAGGCTTCTACGAGCAGTACTTC | CASSPPGTGFYEQYF
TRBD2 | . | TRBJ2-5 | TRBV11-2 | TGTGCCAGCAGCTTTAGCGGGATGGAGACCCAGTACTTC | CASSFSGMETQYF
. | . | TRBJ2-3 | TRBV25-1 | TGTGCCAGCAGTGAACGAGTAAGTACGCAGTATTTT | CASSERVSTQYF
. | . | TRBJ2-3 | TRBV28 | TGTGCCAGCGGGCGAGGATACGCGTATTTT | CASGRGYAYF
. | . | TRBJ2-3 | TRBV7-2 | TGTGCCAGCAGCTTAGCCCGACCCGGATTACACGCAGATACGCAGTATTTT | CASSLARPGLHADTQYF
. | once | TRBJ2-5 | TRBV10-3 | TGTGCCATCATCTTTGCGCAGGCAAGGAATGAGCAGTACTTC | CAIIFAQARNEQYF
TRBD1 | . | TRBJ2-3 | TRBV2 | TGTGCCAGCCACAGGACAGGGGAGCACAGATACGCGTATTTT | CASHRTGEHRYAYF
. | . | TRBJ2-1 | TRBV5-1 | TGCGCCAGCGGCTCCGTGGGGACCCGGAGGAATGAGCAGTTCTTC | CASGSVGTRRNEQFF
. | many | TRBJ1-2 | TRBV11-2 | TGTGCCAGCAGCTTAGGGCAGATCTTTAACTATGGCTACACCTTC | CASSLGQIFNYGYTF
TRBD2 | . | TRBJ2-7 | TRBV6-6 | TGTGCCAGCAGTTACGGGGGGGACGGTCGGTACTTC | CASSYGGDGRYF